A single TCR beta chain is shown here with its context. The data were taken from a study of blood T cell repertoires in COVID-19. Study details: The samples span acute and convalescent COVID-19 from the United States, Italy and Spain. T cells, B-cell-depleted T cells, or PBMCs supplied cDNA or gDNA.

As originally analysed: How many nucleated cells were present was estimated from reference gene primer amplification. Sequenced by immunoSEQ multiplex PCR; TCRdb stores in-frame clones only, minus some. V and J calls plus clone size are reproduced from that table; the DNA served to infer D and trimming. The data show hundreds of thousands of clones, 84% seen once. Trimming took off 7 bases at V and 6 bases at J, with 19 bases between the two ends. The CDR3 spans 15 residues. Germline V gene data show CDR1 as MNHEY and CDR2 as SMNVEV (reference sequence). Source material: peripheral blood. This receptor was identified in a young man with active or convalescent COVID-19. The chain has TRBV27 and TRBJ1-5; tentatively, D is TRBD1 (6 bases). The CDR3 region is CASIVPRRGGQPQHF. The CDR3 nucleotides read TGTGCCAGCATAGTCCCTCGGAGGGGGGGTCAGCCCCAGCATTTT.